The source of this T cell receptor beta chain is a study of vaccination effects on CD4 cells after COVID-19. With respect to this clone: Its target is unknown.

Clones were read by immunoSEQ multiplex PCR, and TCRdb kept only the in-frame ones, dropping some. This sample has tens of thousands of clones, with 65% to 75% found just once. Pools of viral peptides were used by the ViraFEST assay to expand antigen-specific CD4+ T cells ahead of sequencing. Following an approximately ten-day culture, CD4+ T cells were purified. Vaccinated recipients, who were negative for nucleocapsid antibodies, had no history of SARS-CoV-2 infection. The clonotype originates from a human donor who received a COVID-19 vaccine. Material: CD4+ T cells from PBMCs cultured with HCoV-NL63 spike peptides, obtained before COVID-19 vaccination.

DNA of the CDR3: TGTGCCAGCCGCGCGACAGGGGTGACAGATACGCAGTATTTT. It specifies CASRATGVTDTQYF. V usage is TRBV19 and J usage is TRBJ2-3, with 8 nucleotides matching TRBD1. The CDR3 is made up of 14 amino acids. The ends lost 9 bases at V and 3 bases at J; junction bases unmatched: 8. The germline V gene has CDR1 LNHDA and CDR2 SQIVND (reference sequence).